This TCR beta chain was obtained from a study of OX40 agonist ivuxolimab in advanced cancers. The wider study: Ivuxolimab, which patients received intravenously every 2 weeks, was dosed at 0.01 to 10 mg/kg.

Using immunoSEQ multiplex PCR, the repertoire was profiled, and TCRdb retains in-frame clones only, with some absent. The sample yields around 53,000 clones, roughly 84% seen once. Germline values: CDR1 LGHNA, CDR2 YNFKEQ. With 2 bases clipped from V and 1 base from J, the junction kept 7 bases outside the gene matches. The CDR3 consists of 17 residues. The sequence was obtained from an adult with an advanced solid tumor such as melanoma, head and neck, liver or kidney cancer. The sequencing here drew on CD4+ or CD8+ T cells sorted from blood, taken in a trial of the OX40 agonist ivuxolimab. The rearrangement uses TRBV4-2 and TRBJ1-1; 10 bases fit TRBD1. The CDR3 is CASSQPGQGFGNTEAFF. The CDR3 coding sequence is TGTGCCAGCAGCCAACCGGGACAGGGGTTTGGGAACACTGAAGCTTTCTTT.